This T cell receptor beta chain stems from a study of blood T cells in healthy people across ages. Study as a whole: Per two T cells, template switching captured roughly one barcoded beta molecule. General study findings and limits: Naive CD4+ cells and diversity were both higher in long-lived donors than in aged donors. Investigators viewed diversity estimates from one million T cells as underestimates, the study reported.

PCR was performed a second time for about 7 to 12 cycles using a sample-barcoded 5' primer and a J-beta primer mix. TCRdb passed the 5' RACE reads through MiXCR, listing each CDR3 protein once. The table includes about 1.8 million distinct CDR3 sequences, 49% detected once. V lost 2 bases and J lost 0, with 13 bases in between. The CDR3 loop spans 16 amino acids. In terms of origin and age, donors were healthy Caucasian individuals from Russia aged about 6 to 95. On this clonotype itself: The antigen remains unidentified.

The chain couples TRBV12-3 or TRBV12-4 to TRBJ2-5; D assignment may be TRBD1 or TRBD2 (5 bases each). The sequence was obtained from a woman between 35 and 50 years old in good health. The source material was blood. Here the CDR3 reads CASSLYGTRYQETQYF. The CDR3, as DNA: TGTGCCAGCAGTTTATACGGGACGAGGTACCAAGAGACCCAGTACTTC.